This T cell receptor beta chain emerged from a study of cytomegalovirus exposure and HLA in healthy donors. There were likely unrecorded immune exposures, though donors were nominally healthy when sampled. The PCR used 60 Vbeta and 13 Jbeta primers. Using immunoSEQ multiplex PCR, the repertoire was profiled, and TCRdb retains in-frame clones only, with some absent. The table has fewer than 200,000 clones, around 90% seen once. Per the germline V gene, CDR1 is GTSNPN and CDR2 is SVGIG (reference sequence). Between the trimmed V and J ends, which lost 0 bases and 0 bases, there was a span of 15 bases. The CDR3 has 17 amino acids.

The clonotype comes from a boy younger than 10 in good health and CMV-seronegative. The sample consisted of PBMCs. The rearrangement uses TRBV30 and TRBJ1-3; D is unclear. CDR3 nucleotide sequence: TGTGCCTGGAGTGTAGTGCGAACTACATTCTCTGGAAACACCATATATTTT. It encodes CAWSVVRTTFSGNTIYF.